A single sample is the source of the 22 T cell receptor beta chains below, sequenced in a study of blood T cell repertoires in COVID-19. Method: immunoSEQ multiplex PCR; TCRdb's copy keeps in-frame clones and lacks some. Of some 80,000 clones detected, about 85% appear once; the ten largest clones hold around 9.7%. The material sequenced was peripheral blood. The receptors originated from a human donor in a cohort sampled during active COVID-19.

This clone occurred a few times. The chain couples TRBV11-2 to TRBJ1-2; D ambiguous. The CDR3 sequence is 13 residues long. Per the germline V gene, CDR1 is SGHAT and CDR2 is FQNNGV. V lost 2 bases to trimming and J lost 4 bases, with 8 bases between them. The CDR3 nucleotides read TGTGCCAGCAGCTTAACAGTTCGCTATGGCTACACCTTC. It codes for CASSLTVRYGYTF.

The chain employs TRBV5-1 and TRBJ2-2; TRBD1 aligns across 11 bases. This CDR3 contains 15 residues. The germline V gene has CDR1 SGHRS and CDR2 YFSETQ. Unmatched junction bases numbered 3, after V lost 3 bases and J lost 5 bases. CDR3 nucleotide sequence: TGCGCCAGCAGCTGGGACAGGGGGGCGACCGGGGAGCTGTTTTTT. The encoded protein is CASSWDRGATGELFF.

The V and J genes are TRBV5-1 and TRBJ2-2, with 7 nucleotides matching TRBD1. The CDR3 length is 16 residues. Germline values: CDR1 SGHRS, CDR2 YFSETQ. V shed 0 bases and J 0 bases; nucleotides not matched to a gene: 2. CDR3 nucleotide sequence: TGCGCCAGCAGCTTGGGTGGGACAGCGAACACCGGGGAGCTGTTTTTT. It codes for CASSLGGTANTGELFF.

The V gene is TRBV3-1 (or the pseudogene TRBV3-2), the J gene TRBJ1-2; 8 nucleotides align to TRBD1. The length of the CDR3 is 13 residues. V shed 4 bases and J 6 bases; nucleotides not matched to a gene: 4. The V gene's germline CDR1 is LGHDT and CDR2 YNNKEL (reference sequence). The CDR3 DNA is TGTGCCAGCAGCCGACAGGGGTCGGATGGCTACACCTTC. Protein: CASSRQGSDGYTF.

This rearrangement joins TRBV6-6 to TRBJ1-2; a possible D gene is TRBD1 (6 bases). CDR3 length equals 15 residues. The germline V gene encodes CDR1 MNHNY and CDR2 SVGAGI (reference sequence). V was shortened by 6 bases and J by 4 bases, with 18 bases between the two germline ends. CDR3 residues: CASRVGAGRGYGYTF. The CDR3 nucleotides read TGTGCCAGCAGGGTGGGGGCAGGTAGGGGCTATGGCTACACCTTC.

The V call is TRBV15, the J call TRBJ2-2; TRBD2 agrees at 7 bases. In germline, CDR1 is LNHNV, CDR2 YYDKDF (reference sequence). This CDR3 has 15 amino acids. V shed 3 bases, J shed 3 bases, and the junction held 4 bases outside the gene matches. CDR3 in amino acids: CATSRGGRYTGELFF. The CDR3 DNA reads TGTGCCACCAGCAGGGGAGGGAGATACACCGGGGAGCTGTTTTTT.

Remarks on this clone: Different DNA sequences within this sample yield the same CDR3. The rearrangement links TRBV28 to TRBJ2-5; 8 nucleotides match TRBD1. With V trimmed by 1 base and J by 5 bases, 6 bases remained unmatched. In germline, CDR1 is MDHEN, CDR2 SYDVKM. This CDR3 region has 15 residues. The chain's CDR3 is CASSLYSGGRETQYF. The CDR3 nucleotides read TGTGCCAGCAGTTTATATTCAGGGGGCAGGGAGACCCAGTACTTC.

The chain links TRBV27 to TRBJ1-1; 7 bases agree with TRBD1. J gave up 0 bases and V 5 bases, and 12 bases lay outside the gene matches. The CDR3 consists of 17 residues. The germline V gene has CDR1 MNHEY and CDR2 SMNVEV (reference sequence). Here the CDR3 DNA reads TGTGCCAGCAGTCCCTGGACAGGTAGGAGCATGAACACTGAAGCTTTCTTT. This gives the protein CASSPWTGRSMNTEAFF.

The V call is TRBV24-1, the J call TRBJ2-7; the D is unclear. Per the germline V gene, CDR1 is KGHDR and CDR2 is SFDVKD. The CDR3 contains 13 residues. The ends were cut back, 3 bases at V and 5 bases at J, with 10 bases in the middle. CDR3 region: CATSDVARNEQYF. CDR3 coding DNA: TGTGCCACCAGTGATGTGGCCCGTAACGAGCAGTACTTC.

The chain combines TRBV7-6 with TRBJ2-3; TRBD2 matches 7 bases. V dropped 4 bases and J dropped 4; count of bases not matched to a gene: 11. The germline V gene has CDR1 SGHVS and CDR2 FNYEAQ. This CDR3 region has 16 residues. CDR3 nucleotide sequence: TGTGCCAGCAGCTCCAGGGCGGGAGTGTTTGCAGATACGCAGTATTTT. It encodes CASSSRAGVFADTQYF.

The chain recombines TRBV19 with TRBJ1-5; a possible D gene is TRBD1 (5 bases). CDR3 length: 14 residues. Trimming cost V 2 bases and J 2 bases, with 7 bases left between them. The germline CDR1 and CDR2 sequences are LNHDA and SQIVND (reference sequence). In DNA, the CDR3 is TGTGCCAGTAGTATATTAGGGGGCAATCAGCCCCAGCATTTT. Translation: CASSILGGNQPQHF.

This chain connects TRBV3-1 (or the pseudogene TRBV3-2) to TRBJ2-7, with TRBD1 matching 9 bases. The CDR3 has 15 residues. Germline V gene sequence: CDR1 LGHDT, CDR2 YNNKEL (reference sequence). V trimming: 4 bases; J trimming: 4 bases; junction bases outside the gene matches: 8. CDR3 in amino acids: CASSLRDRASYEQYF. As DNA, the CDR3 is TGTGCCAGCAGCCTCCGGGACAGGGCTTCGTACGAGCAGTACTTC.

The chain links TRBV15 to TRBJ2-5; 11 bases fit TRBD2. The CDR3 covers 15 residues. Germline assignment: CDR1 LNHNV and CDR2 YYDKDF (reference sequence). The junction had 4 bases not matched to a gene; V was cut back by 3 bases and J by 4 bases. The CDR3 DNA follows: TGTGCCACCAGCAGTTTAGCGGGAGGGGGAGAGACCCAGTACTTC. Protein product: CATSSLAGGGETQYF.

The chain combines TRBV10-3 with TRBJ2-1; possibly TRBD2 for D (5 bases). Trimming removed 5 bases from V and 6 bases from J, with 5 bases in between. The length of the CDR3 is 11 residues. Per germline, CDR1 ENHRY and CDR2 SYGVKD. CDR3 nucleotide sequence: TGTGCCATCAGTAGCGGCAATGAGCAGTTCTTC. It yields the protein CAISSGNEQFF.

The chain combines TRBV7-2 with TRBJ1-1; D unresolved. The germline V gene encodes CDR1 SGHTA and CDR2 FQGNSA. Trimming shortened V by 3 bases and J by 0 bases, and 5 bases separated the two germline ends. CDR3 length equals 13 residues. CDR3 amino acids: CASSFSVNTEAFF. The DNA for the CDR3 is TGTGCCAGCAGCTTTTCGGTGAACACTGAAGCTTTCTTT.

The chain joins TRBV3-1 (or the pseudogene TRBV3-2) to TRBJ2-7; D may be TRBD2 (6 bases). With 3 bases removed from V and 0 bases from J, the gap between germline ends came to 15 bases. Germline V gene lookup returns CDR1 LGHDT and CDR2 YNNKEL (reference sequence). This CDR3 region has 16 residues. CDR3 bases: TGTGCCAGCAGCCATTCTTTTAACGGGGGCTCCTACGAGCAGTACTTC. Protein: CASSHSFNGGSYEQYF.

The genes are TRBV5-1 and TRBJ2-1, with 13 nucleotides matching TRBD2. Germline lookup yields CDR1 SGHRS and CDR2 YFSETQ. V gave up 4 bases and J gave up 6 bases; unmatched junction bases: 10. This CDR3 is 17 amino acids long. The CDR3, as DNA: TGCGCCAGCAGCCCGATGACTAGCGGGAGGTTGTTCAATGAGCAGTTCTTC. Translation: CASSPMTSGRLFNEQFF. Filled out from reference TRBV5-1 and TRBJ2-1, the complete variable domain reads KAGVTQTPRYLIKTRGQQVTLSCSPISGHRSVSWYQQTPGQGLQFLFEYFSETQRNKGNFPGRFSGRQFSNSRSEMNVSTLELGDSALYLCASSPMTSGRLFNEQFFGPGTRLTVL.

The chain joins TRBV24-1 to TRBJ1-3; D not certain. V gave up 3 bases and J gave up 0 bases, with 8 bases separating them. This CDR3 has 15 residues. Germline CDR1 KGHDR, CDR2 SFDVKD. CDR3 bases: TGTGCCACCAGTGATACCAGCGCCTCTGGAAACACCATATATTTT. Its translation: CATSDTSASGNTIYF.

The J gene is TRBJ1-2, the V gene TRBV5-1; D uncertain. This CDR3 spans 13 amino acids. CDR1 and CDR2 from the germline V gene are SGHRS and YFSETQ. V was trimmed by 0 bases and J by 5 bases, leaving 8 bases between them. The CDR3 DNA sequence: TGCGCCAGCAGCTTGGACAGATCTTATGGCTACACCTTC. Its translation: CASSLDRSYGYTF.

V is TRBV9 and J is TRBJ2-7; TRBD2 is a possible D gene (6 bases). Trimming left V 2 bases short and J 0 bases short, with 9 bases between. Germline V gene sequence: CDR1 SGDLS, CDR2 YYNGEE. The CDR3 runs to 14 residues. The CDR3: CASSVGLDSYEQYF. The CDR3, as DNA: TGTGCCAGCAGCGTGGGACTCGACTCCTACGAGCAGTACTTC. The full variable domain, completed using reference TRBV9 and TRBJ2-7, is DSGVTQTPKHLITATGQRVTLRCSPRSGDLSVYWYQQSLDQGLQFLIQYYNGEERAKGNILERFSAQQFPDLHSELNLSSLELGDSALYFCASSVGLDSYEQYFGPGTRLTVT.

The chain has TRBV4-1 and TRBJ2-2, with 8 positions matching TRBD1. The V gene's germline CDR1 is MGHRA and CDR2 YSYEKL. V lost 4 bases, J lost 7 bases, and 8 bases stayed unmatched. The CDR3 length is 15 residues. CDR3: CASSRQTGAVGELFF. The CDR3 DNA reads as TGCGCCAGCAGCCGCCAGACAGGGGCGGTCGGGGAGCTGTTTTTT.

The chain links TRBV4-1 to TRBJ2-6; D is possibly TRBD1 (6 bases). The CDR3 sequence is 18 residues long. V lost 1 base and J 0 bases, leaving 13 bases between the germline ends. Germline CDR1 reads MGHRA; CDR2 reads YSYEKL. CDR3 nucleotides: TGCGCCAGCAGCCAAGTACCAGGGGTCAGCTCTGGGGCCAACGTCCTGACTTTC. It is translated as CASSQVPGVSSGANVLTF.